This T cell receptor beta chain was sequenced during a study of blood T cells in healthy people across ages. Through a sample-barcoded 5' primer and a J-beta primer mix, a second PCR was run for roughly 7 to 11 cycles. TCRdb called the 5' RACE reads again in MiXCR, with one record for every CDR3 protein. Counted here are hundreds of thousands of distinct CDR3 sequences, 25% to 30% occurring once; the ten biggest clones make up roughly 17%. As for this clonotype: A much larger clone is a single base away; this may be a read error.

This CDR3 comprises 15 residues. Germline CDR1 and CDR2: DFQATT and SNEGSKA (reference sequence). V is TRBV20-1 and J is TRBJ2-1; TRBD1 matches at 10 bases. The J call is doubtful: the DNA matches TRBJ2-7 better. Sequencing input: blood. The TCR sequence derives from a woman aged 80 or over in good health. The CDR3: CSASGDRGLYNEQYF. CDR3 nucleotide sequence: TGCAGTGCATCAGGGGACAGGGGTTTATACAATGAGCAGTACTTC.